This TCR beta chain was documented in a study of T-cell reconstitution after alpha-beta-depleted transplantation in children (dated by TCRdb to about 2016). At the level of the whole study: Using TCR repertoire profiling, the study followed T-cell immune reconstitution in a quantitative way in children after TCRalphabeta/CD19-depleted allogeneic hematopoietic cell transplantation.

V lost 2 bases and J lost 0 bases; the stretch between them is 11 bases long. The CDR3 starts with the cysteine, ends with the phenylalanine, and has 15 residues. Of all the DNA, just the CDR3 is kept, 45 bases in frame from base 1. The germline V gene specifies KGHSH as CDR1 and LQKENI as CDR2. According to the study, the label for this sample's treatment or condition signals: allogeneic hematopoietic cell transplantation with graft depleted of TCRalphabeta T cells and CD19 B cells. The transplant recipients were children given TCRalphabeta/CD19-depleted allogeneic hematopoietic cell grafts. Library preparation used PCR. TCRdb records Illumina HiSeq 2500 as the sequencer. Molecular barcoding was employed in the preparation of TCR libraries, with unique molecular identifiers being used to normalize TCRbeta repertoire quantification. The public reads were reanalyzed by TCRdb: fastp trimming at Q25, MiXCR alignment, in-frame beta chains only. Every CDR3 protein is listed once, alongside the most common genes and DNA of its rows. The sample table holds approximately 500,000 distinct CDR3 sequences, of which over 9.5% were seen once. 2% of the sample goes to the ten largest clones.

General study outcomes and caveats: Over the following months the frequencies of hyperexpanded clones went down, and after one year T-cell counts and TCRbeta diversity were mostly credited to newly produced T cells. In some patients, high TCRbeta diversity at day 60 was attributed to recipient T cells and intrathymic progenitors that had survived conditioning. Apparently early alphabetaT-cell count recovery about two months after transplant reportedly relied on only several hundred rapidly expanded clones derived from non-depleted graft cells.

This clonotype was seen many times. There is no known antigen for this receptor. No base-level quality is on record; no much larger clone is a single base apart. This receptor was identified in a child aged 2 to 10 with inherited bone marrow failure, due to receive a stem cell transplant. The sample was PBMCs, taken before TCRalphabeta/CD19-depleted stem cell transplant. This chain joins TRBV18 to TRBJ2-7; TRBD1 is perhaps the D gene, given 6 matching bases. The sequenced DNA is TGTGCCAGCTCACCAGGGGACACTTACTCCTACGAGCAGTACTTC. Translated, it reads CASSPGDTYSYEQYF.